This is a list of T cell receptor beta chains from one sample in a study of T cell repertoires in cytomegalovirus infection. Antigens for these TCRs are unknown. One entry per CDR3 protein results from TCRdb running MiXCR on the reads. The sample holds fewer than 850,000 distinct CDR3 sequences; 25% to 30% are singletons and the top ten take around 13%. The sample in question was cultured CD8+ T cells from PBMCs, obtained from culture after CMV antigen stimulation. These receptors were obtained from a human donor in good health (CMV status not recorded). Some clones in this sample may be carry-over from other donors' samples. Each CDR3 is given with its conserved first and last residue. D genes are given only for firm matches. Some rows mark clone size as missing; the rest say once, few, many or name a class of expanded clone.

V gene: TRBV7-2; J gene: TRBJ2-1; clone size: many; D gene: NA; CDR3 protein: CASSFPPPYNEQFF; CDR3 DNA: TGTGCCAGCAGCTTTCCCCCTCCCTACAATGAGCAGTTCTTC
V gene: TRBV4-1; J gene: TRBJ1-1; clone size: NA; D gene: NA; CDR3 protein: CASSPWGNEAFF; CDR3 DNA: TGCGCCAGCAGCCCATGGGGGAATGAAGCTTTCTTT
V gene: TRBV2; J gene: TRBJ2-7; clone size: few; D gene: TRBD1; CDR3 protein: CASSSFGQGYYEQYF; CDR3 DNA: TGTGCCAGCAGCTCCTTCGGACAGGGCTACTACGAGCAGTACTTC
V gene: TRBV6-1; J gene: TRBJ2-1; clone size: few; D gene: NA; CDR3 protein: CASSEWVSGDNEQFF; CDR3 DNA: TGTGCCAGCAGTGAATGGGTTTCAGGGGACAATGAGCAGTTCTTC
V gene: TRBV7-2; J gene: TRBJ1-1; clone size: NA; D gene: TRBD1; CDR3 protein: CASSLRDRVNTEAFF; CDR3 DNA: TGTGCCAGCAGCTTAAGGGACAGGGTGAACACTGAAGCTTTCTTT
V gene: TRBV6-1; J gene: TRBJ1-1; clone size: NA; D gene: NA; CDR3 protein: CASGRDVNTEAFF; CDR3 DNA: TGTGCCAGCGGTAGGGACGTGAACACTGAAGCTTTCTTT
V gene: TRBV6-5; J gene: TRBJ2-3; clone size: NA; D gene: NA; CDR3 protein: CASGPGTDTQYF; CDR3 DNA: TGTGCCAGCGGCCCAGGAACAGATACGCAGTATTTT
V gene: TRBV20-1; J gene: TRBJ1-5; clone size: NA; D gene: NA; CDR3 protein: CSASHRDSNQPQHF; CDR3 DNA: TGCAGTGCTAGTCACAGGGATAGCAATCAGCCCCAGCATTTT
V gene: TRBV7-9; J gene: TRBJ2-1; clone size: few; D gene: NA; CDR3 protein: CASSATGISYNEQFF; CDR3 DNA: TGTGCCAGCAGCGCGACAGGTATCAGCTACAATGAGCAGTTCTTC
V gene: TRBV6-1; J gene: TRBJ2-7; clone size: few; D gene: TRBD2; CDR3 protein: CASSVLAGGSYEQYF; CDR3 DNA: TGTGCCAGCAGTGTCCTAGCGGGGGGTTCCTACGAGCAGTACTTC
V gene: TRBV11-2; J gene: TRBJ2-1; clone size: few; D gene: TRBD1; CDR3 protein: CASSLKDRGPQEQFF; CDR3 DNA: TGTGCCAGCAGCTTAAAGGACAGGGGACCACAGGAGCAGTTCTTC
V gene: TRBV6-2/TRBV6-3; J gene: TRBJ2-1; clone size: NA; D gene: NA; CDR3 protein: CASQEGVLTGGYNVQFF; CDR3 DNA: TGTGCCAGCCAGGAGGGGGTTTTGACGGGAGGCTACAATGTGCAGTTCTTC
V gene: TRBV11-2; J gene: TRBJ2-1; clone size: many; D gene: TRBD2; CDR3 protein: CASSLTSGLEQFF; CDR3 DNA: TGTGCCAGCAGCTTAACTAGCGGTCTTGAGCAGTTCTTC
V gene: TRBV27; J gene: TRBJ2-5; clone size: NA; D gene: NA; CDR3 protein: CASSGVKFETQYF; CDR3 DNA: TGTGCCAGCAGTGGGGTTAAGTTTGAGACCCAGTACTTC
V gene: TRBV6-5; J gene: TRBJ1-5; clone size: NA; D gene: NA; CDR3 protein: CASSYGGGGQPQHF; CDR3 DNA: TGTGCCAGCAGTTACGGGGGCGGGGGTCAGCCCCAGCATTTT
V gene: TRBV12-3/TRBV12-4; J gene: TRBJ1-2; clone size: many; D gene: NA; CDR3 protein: CASSPLAGPNYGYTF; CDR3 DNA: TGTGCCAGCAGTCCCCTGGCGGGGCCGAACTATGGCTACACCTTC
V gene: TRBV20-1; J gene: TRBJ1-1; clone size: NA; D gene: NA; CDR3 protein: CSAPYGTPSGTEAFF; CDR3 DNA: TGCAGTGCTCCTTACGGGACACCAAGCGGGACTGAAGCTTTCTTT
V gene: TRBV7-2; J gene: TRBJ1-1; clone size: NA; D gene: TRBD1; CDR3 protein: CASRVTGEGYTEAFF; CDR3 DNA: TGTGCCAGCAGAGTCACAGGGGAAGGGTACACTGAAGCTTTCTTT
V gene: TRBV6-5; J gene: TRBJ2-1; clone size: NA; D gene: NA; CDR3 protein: CASDPDEQFF; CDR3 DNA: TGTGCCAGTGATCCGGATGAGCAGTTCTTC
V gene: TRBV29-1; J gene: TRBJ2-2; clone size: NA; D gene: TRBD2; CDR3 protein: CSVQIGTTVRELFF; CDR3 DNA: TGCAGCGTTCAAATCGGGACTACCGTCCGGGAGCTGTTTTTT
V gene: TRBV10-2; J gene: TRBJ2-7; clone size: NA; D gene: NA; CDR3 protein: CASSEPGHEQYF; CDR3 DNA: TGCGCCAGCAGTGAGCCGGGCCACGAGCAGTACTTC
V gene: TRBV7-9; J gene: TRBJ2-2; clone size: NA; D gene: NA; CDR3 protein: CARGDRLANTGELFF; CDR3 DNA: TGTGCCAGGGGAGACAGGCTTGCGAACACCGGGGAGCTGTTTTTT
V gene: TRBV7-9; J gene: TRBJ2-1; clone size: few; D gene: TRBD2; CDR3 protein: CASSPTSGRYNEQFF; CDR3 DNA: TGTGCCAGCAGCCCCACTAGCGGGCGCTACAATGAGCAGTTCTTC
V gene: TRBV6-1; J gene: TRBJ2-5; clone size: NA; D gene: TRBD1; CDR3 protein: CASSEGGQGPGSLQETQYF; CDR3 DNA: TGTGCCAGCAGTGAGGGGGGACAGGGACCCGGAAGCCTACAAGAGACCCAGTACTTC
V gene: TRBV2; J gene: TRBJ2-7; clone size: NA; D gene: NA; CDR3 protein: CASSGTVGDEQYF; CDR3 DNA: TGTGCCAGCAGTGGGACAGTCGGGGACGAGCAGTACTTC
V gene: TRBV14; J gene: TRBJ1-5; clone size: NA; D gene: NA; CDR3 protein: CASSQEVEGLSNQPQHF; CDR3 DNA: TGTGCCAGCAGCCAAGAGGTGGAGGGGTTAAGCAATCAGCCCCAGCATTTT
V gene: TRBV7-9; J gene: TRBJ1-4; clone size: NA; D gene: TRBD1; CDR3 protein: CASSTGQARLFF; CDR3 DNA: TGTGCCAGCAGCACAGGACAGGCAAGACTGTTTTTT
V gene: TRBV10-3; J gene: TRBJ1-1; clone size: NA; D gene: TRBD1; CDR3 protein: CASSAEGQVMNTEAFF; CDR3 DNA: TGTGCCAGCAGTGCCGAGGGACAGGTGATGAACACTGAAGCTTTCTTT
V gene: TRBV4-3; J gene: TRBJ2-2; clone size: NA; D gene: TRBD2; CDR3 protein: CASGEELAGILTGELFF; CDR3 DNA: TGCGCCAGCGGGGAGGAACTAGCGGGGATATTGACCGGGGAGCTGTTTTTT
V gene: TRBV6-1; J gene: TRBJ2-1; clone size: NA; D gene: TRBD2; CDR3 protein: CASSSQSGGSYNEQFF; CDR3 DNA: TGTGCCAGCAGTTCCCAAAGCGGGGGCTCCTACAATGAGCAGTTCTTC
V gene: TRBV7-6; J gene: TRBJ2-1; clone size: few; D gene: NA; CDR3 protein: CASKTRNEQFF; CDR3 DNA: TGTGCCAGCAAAACGAGGAATGAGCAGTTCTTC
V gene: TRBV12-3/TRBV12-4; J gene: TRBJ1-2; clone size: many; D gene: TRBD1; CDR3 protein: CASTAGGAGYTF; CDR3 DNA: TGTGCCAGCACCGCAGGGGGCGCGGGCTACACCTTC
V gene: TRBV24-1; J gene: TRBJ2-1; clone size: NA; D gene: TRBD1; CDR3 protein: CATSDFPGTGSYNEQFF; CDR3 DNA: TGTGCCACCAGTGATTTTCCCGGGACAGGATCCTACAATGAGCAGTTCTTC
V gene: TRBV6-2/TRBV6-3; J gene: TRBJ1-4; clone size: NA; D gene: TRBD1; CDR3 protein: CASRYLRDRNEKLFF; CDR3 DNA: TGTGCCAGCAGATATCTCCGGGACAGAAATGAAAAACTGTTTTTT
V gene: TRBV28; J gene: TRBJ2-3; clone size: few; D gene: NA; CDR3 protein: CASSQPEGGATDTQYF; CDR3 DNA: TGTGCCAGCAGTCAGCCCGAGGGGGGGGCTACAGATACGCAGTATTTT
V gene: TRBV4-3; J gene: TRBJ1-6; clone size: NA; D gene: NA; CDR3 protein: CASTLGSSYNSPLHF; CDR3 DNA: TGCGCCAGCACCCTAGGGAGCTCCTATAATTCACCCCTCCACTTT
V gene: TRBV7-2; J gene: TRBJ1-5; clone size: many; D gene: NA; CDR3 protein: CASSKGPNQPQHF; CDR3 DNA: TGTGCCAGCAGCAAAGGGCCAAATCAGCCCCAGCATTTT